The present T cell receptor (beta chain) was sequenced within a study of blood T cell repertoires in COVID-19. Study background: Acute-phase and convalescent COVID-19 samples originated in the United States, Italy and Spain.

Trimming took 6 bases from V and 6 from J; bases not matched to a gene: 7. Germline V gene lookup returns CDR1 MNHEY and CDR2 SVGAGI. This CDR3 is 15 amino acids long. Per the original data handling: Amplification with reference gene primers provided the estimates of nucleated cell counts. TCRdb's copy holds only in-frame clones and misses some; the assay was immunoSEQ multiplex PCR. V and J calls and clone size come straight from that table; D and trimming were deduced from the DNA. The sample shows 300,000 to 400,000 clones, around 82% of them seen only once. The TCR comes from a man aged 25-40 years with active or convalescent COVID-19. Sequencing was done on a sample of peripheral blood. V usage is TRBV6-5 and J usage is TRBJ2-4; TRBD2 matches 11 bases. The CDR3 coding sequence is TGTGCCAGCAGACCCCTAGCGGGGGGTCGAAACATTCAGTACTTC. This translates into CASRPLAGGRNIQYF.